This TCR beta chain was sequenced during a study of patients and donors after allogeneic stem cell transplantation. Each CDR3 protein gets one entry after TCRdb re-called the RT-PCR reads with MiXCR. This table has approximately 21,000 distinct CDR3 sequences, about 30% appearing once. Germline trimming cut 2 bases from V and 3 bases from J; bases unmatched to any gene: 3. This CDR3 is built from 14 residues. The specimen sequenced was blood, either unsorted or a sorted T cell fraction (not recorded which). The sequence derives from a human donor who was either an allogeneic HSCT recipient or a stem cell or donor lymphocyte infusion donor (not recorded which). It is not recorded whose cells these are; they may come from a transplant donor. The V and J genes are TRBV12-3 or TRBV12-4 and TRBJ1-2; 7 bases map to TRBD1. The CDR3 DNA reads TGTGCCAGCAGTTTAAAAACAGGGGACTATGGCTACACCTTC. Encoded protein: CASSLKTGDYGYTF.